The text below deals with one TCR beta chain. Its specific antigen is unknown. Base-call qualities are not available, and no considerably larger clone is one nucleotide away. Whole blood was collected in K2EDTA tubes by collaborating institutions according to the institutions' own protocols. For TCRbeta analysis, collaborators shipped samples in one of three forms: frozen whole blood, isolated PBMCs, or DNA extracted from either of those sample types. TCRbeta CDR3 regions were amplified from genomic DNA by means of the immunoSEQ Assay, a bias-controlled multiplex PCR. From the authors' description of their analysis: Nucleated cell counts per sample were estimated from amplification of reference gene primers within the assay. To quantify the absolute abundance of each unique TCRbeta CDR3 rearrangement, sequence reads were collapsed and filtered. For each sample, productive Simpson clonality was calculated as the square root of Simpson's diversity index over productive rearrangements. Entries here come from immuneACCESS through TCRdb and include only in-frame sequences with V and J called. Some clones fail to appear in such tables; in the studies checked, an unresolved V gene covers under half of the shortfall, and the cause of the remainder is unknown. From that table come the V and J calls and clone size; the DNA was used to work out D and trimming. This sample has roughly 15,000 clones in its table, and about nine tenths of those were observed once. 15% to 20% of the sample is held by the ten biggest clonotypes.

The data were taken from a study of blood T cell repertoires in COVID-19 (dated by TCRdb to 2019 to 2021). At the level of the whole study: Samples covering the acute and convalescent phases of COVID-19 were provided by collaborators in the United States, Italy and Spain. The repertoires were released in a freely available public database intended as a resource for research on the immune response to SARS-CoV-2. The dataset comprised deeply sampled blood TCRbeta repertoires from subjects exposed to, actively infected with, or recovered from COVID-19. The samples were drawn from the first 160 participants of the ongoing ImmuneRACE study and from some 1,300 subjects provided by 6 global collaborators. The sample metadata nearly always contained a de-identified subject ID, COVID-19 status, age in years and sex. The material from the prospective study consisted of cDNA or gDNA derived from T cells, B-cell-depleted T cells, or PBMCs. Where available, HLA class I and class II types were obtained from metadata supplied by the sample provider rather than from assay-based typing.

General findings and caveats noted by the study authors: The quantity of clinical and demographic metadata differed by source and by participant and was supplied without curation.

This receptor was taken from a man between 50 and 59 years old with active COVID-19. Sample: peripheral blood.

CDR3 sequence: CASSREGAEIHYGYTF. In nucleotides, the sequence is TGCGCCAGCAGTCGAGAGGGGGCTGAAATTCACTATGGCTACACCTTC. The chain is assembled from TRBV5-1 and TRBJ1-2; a stretch of 7 junction bases matches TRBD1. The V end gives up 5 bases and the J end 3 bases, leaving 13 bases in the junction not matched to a gene. The CDR3 spans 16 residues, from the cysteine through the phenylalanine. Left in the record is the CDR3 DNA by itself, 48 bases read in frame from the first base. CDR1 and CDR2, looked up from the germline V gene, are SGHRS and YFSETQ.